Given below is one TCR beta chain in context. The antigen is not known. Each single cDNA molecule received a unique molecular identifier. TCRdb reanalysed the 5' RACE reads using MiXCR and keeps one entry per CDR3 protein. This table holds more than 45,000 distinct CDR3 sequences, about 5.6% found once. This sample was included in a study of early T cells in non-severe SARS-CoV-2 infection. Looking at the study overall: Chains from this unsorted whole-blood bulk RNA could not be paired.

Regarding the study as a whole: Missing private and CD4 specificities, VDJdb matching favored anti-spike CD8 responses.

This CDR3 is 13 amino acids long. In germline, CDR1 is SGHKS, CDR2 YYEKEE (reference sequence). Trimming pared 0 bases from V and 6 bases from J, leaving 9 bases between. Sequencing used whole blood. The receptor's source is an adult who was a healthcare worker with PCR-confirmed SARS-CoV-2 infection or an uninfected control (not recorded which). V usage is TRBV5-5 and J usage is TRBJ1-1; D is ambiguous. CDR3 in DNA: TGTGCCAGCAGCTTGGGAGTCGGCCCTGAAGCTTTCTTT. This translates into CASSLGVGPEAFF.